A single sample is the source of the 9 T cell receptor beta chains below, sequenced in a study of blood T cell repertoires in COVID-19. TCRdb keeps only in-frame clones here, not all; method: immunoSEQ multiplex PCR. The table records over 100,000 clones, approximately 84% of them present only once. Sequenced sample: peripheral blood. These receptors were taken from a middle-aged man with acute or convalescent COVID-19.

The chain couples TRBV5-5 to TRBJ2-3, with 13 nucleotides matching TRBD2. Germline CDR1 and CDR2: SGHKS and YYEKEE (reference sequence). The CDR3 covers 16 residues. Trimming removed 5 bases from V and 2 bases from J; junction bases left unmatched: 5. The CDR3 here is CASRRLAGGTTDTQYF. The CDR3 coding sequence is TGTGCCAGCAGACGACTAGCGGGGGGCACCACAGATACGCAGTATTTT.

The J gene is TRBJ2-1, the V gene TRBV6-5; D is perhaps TRBD2 (7 bases). The CDR3 runs to 15 residues. Germline V gene data show CDR1 as MNHEY and CDR2 as SVGAGI. V was pared by 8 bases and J by 4 bases, with 18 bases between. For the CDR3, the DNA is TGTGCCAGCGTATCGGCGGGGGCTGGGTACAATGAGCAGTTCTTC. Its protein is CASVSAGAGYNEQFF.

This clone appeared a few times. V and J are TRBV4-1 and TRBJ2-7; D ambiguous. Per germline, CDR1 MGHRA and CDR2 YSYEKL. The CDR3 has 12 amino acids. The germline V and J ends were trimmed by 3 bases and 8 bases, with 11 bases remaining between them. CDR3 sequence: CASSHGWVQQYF. Here the CDR3 DNA reads TGCGCCAGCAGCCACGGGTGGGTACAGCAGTACTTC.

The J gene is TRBJ2-1, the V gene TRBV2; D remains unclear. Trimming pared 3 bases from V and 4 bases from J, leaving 7 bases between. Germline values: CDR1 SNHLY, CDR2 FYNNEI. The CDR3 sequence is 13 residues long. CDR3 in amino acids: CASSEHKYNEQFF. The CDR3 DNA reads as TGTGCCAGCAGTGAGCACAAATACAATGAGCAGTTCTTC.

This clone appeared once. The V and J genes are TRBV19 and TRBJ2-7; D unresolved. V was cut by 7 bases and J by 2 bases, with 9 bases left in between. This CDR3 has 12 residues. Germline loops: CDR1 LNHDA, CDR2 SQIVND (reference sequence). CDR3 sequence reads: CASTATAYEQYF. As DNA, the CDR3 is TGTGCCAGTACCGCCACGGCCTACGAGCAGTACTTC.

The rearrangement uses TRBV24-1 and TRBJ1-6; D is unclear. CDR3 length equals 17 residues. Germline V gene sequence: CDR1 KGHDR, CDR2 SFDVKD. V was pared by 5 bases and J by 7 bases, with 20 bases between. The CDR3 spells CATSAHIVRRRNSPLHF. The DNA for the CDR3 is TGTGCCACCAGTGCTCATATAGTCAGGAGGCGAAATTCACCCCTCCACTTT.

The gene calls are TRBV6-6 and TRBJ1-1; TRBD1 agrees at 9 bases. CDR3 length: 15 residues. Trimming removed 10 bases from V and 4 bases from J; junction bases left unmatched: 13. The V gene's germline CDR1 is MNHNY and CDR2 SVGAGI (reference sequence). CDR3 nucleotide sequence: TGTGCCACGAAAAAGGGGACAGGGAGAGGCACTGAAGCTTTCTTT. It encodes CATKKGTGRGTEAFF.

In this sample, this clone turned up once. V and J are TRBV6-5 and TRBJ1-2; TRBD1 agrees at 7 bases. The CDR3 is 12 residues long. Germline CDR1 and CDR2: MNHEY and SVGAGI. Losses at the gene ends were 2 bases for V and 8 bases for J; bases not matched to a gene: 2. CDR3 region: CASSYRGRGYTF. In DNA, the CDR3 is TGTGCCAGCAGTTACAGGGGGCGCGGCTACACCTTC.

This chain joins TRBV29-1 and TRBJ2-7; 7 bases line up with TRBD2. Germline V lookup: CDR1 SQVTM, CDR2 ANQGSEA. After removal of 2 bases from V and 1 base from J, the junction contained 5 bases not matched to a gene. The CDR3 is 14 amino acids. Here the CDR3 reads CSVEMAGDSYEQYF. The CDR3 DNA is TGCAGCGTTGAAATGGCGGGAGATTCCTACGAGCAGTACTTC.